This record concerns one TCR beta chain sequence. The sample comes from a study of T cell changes during pregnancy in multiple sclerosis. This CDR3 spans 15 amino acids. The V gene's germline CDR1 is SGHTA and CDR2 FQGTGA. V was pared by 1 base and J by 0 bases, with 7 bases between. This table comes from immunoSEQ multiplex PCR, and its TCRdb copy is limited to in-frame clones, with some not included. The data show around 80,000 clones, around 90% seen once. This rearrangement joins TRBV7-3 to TRBJ2-1; TRBD2 might be the D (6 bases). The material sequenced was peripheral blood, taken before pregnancy. The sequence derives from a female donor with multiple sclerosis, enrolled in a pregnancy study. The CDR3 nucleotides read TGTGCCAGCAGCTTAAGGCGGGGCTCCTACAATGAGCAGTTCTTC. Translated, it gives CASSLRRGSYNEQFF. Filled out from reference TRBV7-3 and TRBJ2-1, the complete variable domain reads GAGVSQTPSNKVTEKGKYVELRCDPISGHTALYWYRQSLGQGPEFLIYFQGTGAADDSGLPNDRFFAVRPEGSVSTLKIQRTERGDSAVYLCASSLRRGSYNEQFFGPGTRLTVL.